A selection of T cell receptor beta chains follows, all from one sample in a study of blood T cell repertoires in COVID-19. Data came from immunoSEQ multiplex PCR; TCRdb stores just in-frame clones and leaves some out. The sample comprises about 48,000 clones, about 85% of which are singletons, and roughly 3% rests with the top ten. Sequenced: PBMCs or T cells enriched from blood (not recorded which). These receptor sequences come from a woman in her forties or fifties who had recovered from COVID-19. The CDR3 runs from the conserved cysteine through the conserved F or W. The order of the fields is J gene, D gene, clone size, V gene, CDR3 DNA, CDR3 protein. A D gene is named only where the DNA matches it firmly. The size field is filled for only some rows; it gives once, few, many or a size class.

j_call: TRBJ1-2
d_call: TRBD1
clone_size: once
v_call: TRBV27
cdr3_nt: TGTGCCACCTCCCGGACAGGGTTGAATGGCTACACCTTC
cdr3_aa: CATSRTGLNGYTF

j_call: TRBJ1-6
d_call: TRBD1
clone_size: NA
v_call: TRBV2
cdr3_nt: TGTGCCAGCAGCCCTCAGGGGGCTTACTCACCCCTCCACTTT
cdr3_aa: CASSPQGAYSPLHF

j_call: TRBJ2-7
d_call: TRBD2
clone_size: NA
v_call: TRBV6-2/TRBV6-3
cdr3_nt: TGTGCCAGCAGTTACCCAAGCGGGGCGCTAACCTACGAGCAGTACTTC
cdr3_aa: CASSYPSGALTYEQYF

j_call: TRBJ1-2
d_call: NA
clone_size: NA
v_call: TRBV5-4
cdr3_nt: TGTGCCAGCAGCTCAACAGGGTATGGCTACACCTTC
cdr3_aa: CASSSTGYGYTF

j_call: TRBJ1-2
d_call: NA
clone_size: NA
v_call: TRBV28
cdr3_nt: TGTGCCAGCAGTTCAGATTCCGGGTATGGCTACACCTTC
cdr3_aa: CASSSDSGYGYTF

j_call: TRBJ2-2
d_call: TRBD1
clone_size: NA
v_call: TRBV3-1/TRBV3-2
cdr3_nt: TGTGCCAGCAGCCACGCGAGGGGACAGGGGCGCACCGGGGAGCTGTTTTTT
cdr3_aa: CASSHARGQGRTGELFF

j_call: TRBJ1-5
d_call: NA
clone_size: NA
v_call: TRBV18
cdr3_nt: TGTGCCAGCTCACCAGGGCAGGGCTGGTATAGCAATCAGCCCCAGCATTTT
cdr3_aa: CASSPGQGWYSNQPQHF

j_call: TRBJ1-6
d_call: NA
clone_size: NA
v_call: TRBV2
cdr3_nt: TGTGCCAGCAACCCAACAGGGCAATCACCCCTCCACTTT
cdr3_aa: CASNPTGQSPLHF

j_call: TRBJ2-6
d_call: NA
clone_size: NA
v_call: TRBV19
cdr3_nt: TGTGCCAGTAGTCCTTACTACTCTGGGGCCAACGTCCTGACTTTC
cdr3_aa: CASSPYYSGANVLTF

j_call: TRBJ1-1
d_call: NA
clone_size: NA
v_call: TRBV7-2
cdr3_nt: TGTGCCAGCAGCTTAGATCGCAGTGAAGCTTTCTTT
cdr3_aa: CASSLDRSEAFF

j_call: TRBJ2-2
d_call: NA
clone_size: NA
v_call: TRBV18
cdr3_nt: TGTGCCAGCTCACCACCTAGCACCGGGGAGCTGTTTTTT
cdr3_aa: CASSPPSTGELFF

j_call: TRBJ2-7
d_call: NA
clone_size: NA
v_call: TRBV5-1
cdr3_nt: TGCGCCAGCAGCTTGGAGTGGGGGGAAGACGAGCAGTACTTC
cdr3_aa: CASSLEWGEDEQYF

j_call: TRBJ2-1
d_call: NA
clone_size: NA
v_call: TRBV5-4
cdr3_nt: TGTGCCAGCCGGGACTTCTCCTACAATGAGCAGTTCTTC
cdr3_aa: CASRDFSYNEQFF

j_call: TRBJ1-4
d_call: NA
clone_size: NA
v_call: TRBV3-1/TRBV3-2
cdr3_nt: TGTGCCAGCAGCCAAGGACTGGCCGGGAATGAAAAACTGTTTTTT
cdr3_aa: CASSQGLAGNEKLFF

j_call: TRBJ1-1
d_call: TRBD1
clone_size: NA
v_call: TRBV18
cdr3_nt: TGTGCCAGCTCACCCCTGCAGGGGGCGAGTTCCACTGAAGCTTTCTTT
cdr3_aa: CASSPLQGASSTEAFF